The 32 T cell receptor beta chains presented below share a single source sample, sequenced in a study of Ad26.COV2.S vaccination and SARS-CoV-2 variants. Clones were read by immunoSEQ multiplex PCR, and TCRdb kept only the in-frame ones, dropping some. The sample holds 350,000 to 450,000 clones; roughly 84% are singletons and the top ten take around 3.7%. Treatment: 19 received Ad26.COV2.S at low or high dose, single or two shots; about 5 received placebo; per-sample allocation not given. Sampling occurred on day 63 after the first vaccine or placebo injection. Here the sequenced sample was peripheral blood, taken in a trial of Ad26.COV2.S vaccine versus placebo. Every receptor here comes from a person aged 18 to 65 who received the Ad26.COV2.S COVID-19 vaccine or a placebo.

The genes are TRBV6-5 and TRBJ2-2; no clear D gene. In germline, CDR1 is MNHEY, CDR2 SVGAGI. This CDR3 region has 15 residues. Trimming took 2 bases from V and 0 from J, leaving 7 bases between them. CDR3 region: CASSYDPANTGELFF. As DNA, the CDR3 is TGTGCCAGCAGTTACGACCCCGCGAACACCGGGGAGCTGTTTTTT.

This chain uses TRBV30 with TRBJ1-6; a possible D gene is TRBD1 (6 bases). The CDR3 has 15 amino acids. Between the trimmed V and J ends, which lost 4 bases and 7 bases, there was a span of 17 bases. Germline assignment: CDR1 GTSNPN and CDR2 SVGIG (reference sequence). CDR3 sequence (DNA): TGTGCCTGGAATCTGGGACACAGCCTAAATTCACCCCTCCACTTT. Protein product: CAWNLGHSLNSPLHF.

The rearrangement joins TRBV30 to TRBJ1-6; possible D gene TRBD1, 6 bases. Looked up from germline, CDR1 is GTSNPN and CDR2 is SVGIG (reference sequence). V gave up 7 bases and J gave up 8 bases, with 15 bases separating them. This CDR3 comprises 13 residues. CDR3 loop: CASSQGPDSPLHF. The CDR3 coding sequence is TGTGCCTCAAGCCAGGGGCCGGATTCACCCCTCCACTTT. The full variable domain, its missing parts supplied by reference TRBV30 and TRBJ1-6, is SQTIHQWPATLVQPVGSPLSLECTVEGTSNPNLYWYRQAAGRGLQLLFYSVGIGQISSEVPQNLSASRPQDRQFILSSKKLLLSDSGFYLCASSQGPDSPLHFGNGTRLTVT.

This sequence joins TRBV3-1 (or the pseudogene TRBV3-2) and TRBJ2-1; the match to TRBD2 covers 7 bases. The CDR3 loop spans 16 amino acids. Germline V gives CDR1 LGHDT, CDR2 YNNKEL (reference sequence). The V and J ends lost 4 bases and 0 bases, in that order; junction bases with no gene match: 6. The CDR3: CASSPRAGDSYNEQFF. DNA of the CDR3: TGTGCCAGCAGCCCCCGGGCGGGGGACTCCTACAATGAGCAGTTCTTC.

This chain connects TRBV9 to TRBJ2-3, with D perhaps TRBD1 (5 bases). Germline V gene lookup returns CDR1 SGDLS and CDR2 YYNGEE. The V end lost 2 bases, the J end lost 4 bases, and 14 bases lay between the germline ends. The CDR3 has 15 amino acids. For the CDR3, the DNA is TGTGCCAGCAGCGTTGGGGCTATGATCCCAGATACGCAGTATTTT. Its protein is CASSVGAMIPDTQYF.

The gene calls are TRBV9 and TRBJ2-2; the D gene is possibly TRBD1 (6 bases). CDR3 size: 17 residues. Trimming took off 4 bases at V and 1 base at J, with 17 bases between the two ends. Germline lookup yields CDR1 SGDLS and CDR2 YYNGEE. This CDR3 is CASSTIPLRGNTGELFF. The CDR3, as DNA: TGTGCCAGCAGCACTATACCTCTCAGGGGGAACACCGGGGAGCTGTTTTTT. The full variable domain, its missing parts supplied by reference TRBV9 and TRBJ2-2, is DSGVTQTPKHLITATGQRVTLRCSPRSGDLSVYWYQQSLDQGLQFLIQYYNGEERAKGNILERFSAQQFPDLHSELNLSSLELGDSALYFCASSTIPLRGNTGELFFGEGSRLTVL.

The rearrangement joins TRBV5-1 to TRBJ2-1, with D perhaps TRBD1 or TRBD2 (5 bases each). The germline CDR1 and CDR2 sequences are SGHRS and YFSETQ. V lost 3 bases and J lost 7, with 8 bases in between. The CDR3 is 12 amino acids. The CDR3 nucleotides are TGCGCCAGCAGCTACGAGGGGAATGAGCAGTTCTTC. It codes for CASSYEGNEQFF.

The chain links TRBV7-2 to TRBJ1-6; D perhaps matches TRBD1 (5 bases). CDR3 size: 14 residues. Germline V CDR1 and CDR2: SGHTA, FQGNSA. V lost 5 bases, J lost 9 bases, and 14 bases lay in between. CDR3 sequence: CASSPRDPRSPLHF. CDR3 in DNA: TGTGCCAGCAGCCCCCGGGACCCCCGTTCACCCCTCCACTTT.

V usage is TRBV7-2 and J usage is TRBJ1-5; D is ambiguous. In germline, CDR1 is SGHTA, CDR2 FQGNSA. The V and J ends lost 1 base and 6 bases respectively, with 7 bases between them. This CDR3 has 13 residues. CDR3 region: CASSLVDLQPQHF. The CDR3 DNA follows: TGTGCCAGCAGCTTAGTGGACCTTCAGCCCCAGCATTTT.

CDR3: CASSSSGGPQYF. The DNA of the CDR3 is TGTGCCAGCAGCTCCAGCGGGGGGCCGCAGTATTTT. This chain joins TRBV6-4 and TRBJ2-3, with 9 bases aligning to TRBD2. The CDR3 length is 12 residues. The germline CDR1 and CDR2 sequences are MRHNA and SNTAGT. J gave up 10 bases and V 6 bases, and 5 bases lay outside the gene matches.

This clone was seen a handful of times. The chain's CDR3 is CASSYAGAGNSPLHF. CDR3 sequence (DNA): TGTGCCAGCAGTTACGCAGGGGCTGGTAATTCACCCCTCCACTTT. The chain recombines TRBV6-6 with TRBJ1-6, with TRBD1 as a possible D gene (6 bases). Germline-derived CDR1 and CDR2 are MNHNY and SVGAGI (reference sequence). The CDR3 spans 15 residues. V was trimmed by 2 bases and J by 6 bases, leaving 11 bases between them.

The chain links TRBV19 to TRBJ1-2, with 7 bases matching TRBD1. CDR1 is LNHDA and CDR2 is SQIVND in the germline V gene (reference sequence). The CDR3 is 14 amino acids. V gave up 4 bases and J gave up 9 bases; unmatched junction bases: 11. CDR3 nucleotide sequence: TGTGCCAGTAGTACCGACAGGGCAAGTCTACGCTACACCTTC. This translates into CASSTDRASLRYTF.

This clone came up a few times. V and J are TRBV6-4 and TRBJ1-5; D might be TRBD1 (5 bases). The CDR3 runs 13 residues. Germline-derived CDR1 and CDR2 are MRHNA and SNTAGT. Trimming shortened V by 6 bases and J by 6 bases, and 12 bases separated the two germline ends. The CDR3 sequence is CASSREVGQPQHF. The CDR3 nucleotides are TGTGCCAGCAGCAGGGAGGTCGGTCAGCCCCAGCATTTT.

The V call is TRBV4-3, the J call TRBJ2-1; unclear D gene. Trimming took off 4 bases at V and 0 bases at J, with 4 bases between the two ends. CDR3 length: 13 residues. From germline, CDR1 is LGHNA and CDR2 YSLEER. The CDR3 reads CASSLDSYNEQFF. The CDR3 DNA reads as TGCGCCAGCAGCCTCGACTCCTACAATGAGCAGTTCTTC.

V gene TRBV11-2 combines with J gene TRBJ1-6; D is undetermined. This CDR3 comprises 13 residues. Per germline, CDR1 SGHAT and CDR2 FQNNGV. Trimming stripped 1 base from V and 8 bases from J, with 6 bases between. The CDR3: CASSLATDSPLHF. DNA of the CDR3: TGTGCCAGCAGCTTAGCGACGGATTCACCCCTCCACTTT.

The CDR3 here is CASSPLGDGYTF. CDR3 sequence (DNA): TGTGCCAGTAGCCCGCTGGGTGATGGCTACACCTTC. The chain recombines TRBV19 with TRBJ1-2; D is undetermined. V gave up 6 bases and J gave up 6 bases, with 11 bases separating them. CDR1 is LNHDA, CDR2 SQIVND, per germline (reference sequence). The CDR3 is 12 residues long.

This chain links TRBV19 with TRBJ2-3; no clear D. The V end lost 1 base, the J end lost 2 bases, and 7 bases lay between the germline ends. This CDR3 has 14 residues. CDR1 is LNHDA and CDR2 is SQIVND in the germline V gene (reference sequence). CDR3 in DNA: TGTGCCAGTAGTATAGCGGAGCTCACAGATACGCAGTATTTT. Amino acid sequence: CASSIAELTDTQYF. Complete variable domain (other parts from reference TRBV19 and TRBJ2-3): DGGITQSPKYLFRKEGQNVTLSCEQNLNHDAMYWYRQDPGQGLRLIYYSQIVNDFQKGDIAEGYSVSREKKESFPLTVTSAQKNPTAFYLCASSIAELTDTQYFGPGTRLTVL.

This sequence joins TRBV3-1 (or the pseudogene TRBV3-2) and TRBJ2-3; a possible D gene is TRBD2 (7 bases). Germline CDR1 and CDR2: LGHDT and YNNKEL (reference sequence). Trimming took off 11 bases at V and 3 bases at J, with 12 bases between the two ends. This CDR3 is built from 12 residues. CDR3 protein: CAAGGPTDTQYF. Written as DNA, the CDR3 is TGTGCCGCCGGGGGGCCGACAGATACGCAGTATTTT.

The DNA for the CDR3 is TGTGCCAGCAGAAAGATGGGGACAGGGGAATATGGCTACACCTTC. Amino acids: CASRKMGTGEYGYTF. The chain has TRBV9 and TRBJ1-2; 10 bases map to TRBD1. Germline CDR1 reads SGDLS; CDR2 reads YYNGEE. The CDR3 is made up of 15 amino acids. V was pared by 5 bases and J by 5 bases, with 9 bases of the junction left unmatched. Complete variable domain (other parts from reference TRBV9 and TRBJ1-2): DSGVTQTPKHLITATGQRVTLRCSPRSGDLSVYWYQQSLDQGLQFLIQYYNGEERAKGNILERFSAQQFPDLHSELNLSSLELGDSALYFCASRKMGTGEYGYTFGSGTRLTVV.

The chain links TRBV7-3 to TRBJ1-1, with no clear D. Trimming took off 2 bases at V and 5 bases at J, with 9 bases between the two ends. This CDR3 contains 13 residues. Germline V CDR1 and CDR2: SGHTA, FQGTGA. This chain's CDR3 is CASSLDLWTEAFF. The CDR3 nucleotides read TGTGCCAGCAGCTTAGATTTGTGGACTGAAGCTTTCTTT.

The table lists this clone with a count of one. The chain employs TRBV6-5 and TRBJ2-3, with TRBD1 matching 7 bases. The V segment lost 2 bases and the J segment 5 bases; nucleotides outside the gene matches: 4. Germline loops: CDR1 MNHEY, CDR2 SVGAGI. This CDR3 is 14 amino acids long. The CDR3, as DNA: TGTGCCAGCAGTTACAGACAGGGAAAAGATACGCAGTATTTT. It codes for CASSYRQGKDTQYF.

The J gene is TRBJ2-7, the V gene TRBV5-5, with a tentative D call TRBD1 (5 bases). This CDR3 is built from 14 residues. The V gene's germline CDR1 is SGHKS and CDR2 YYEKEE (reference sequence). Trimming took off 2 bases at V and 3 bases at J, with 12 bases between the two ends. CDR3 in amino acids: CASSFDRRHYEQYF. CDR3 DNA: TGTGCCAGCAGCTTCGACAGAAGACACTACGAGCAGTACTTC. The whole variable domain, remainder taken from reference TRBV5-5 and TRBJ2-7, is DAGVTQSPTHLIKTRGQQVTLRCSPISGHKSVSWYQQVLGQGPQFIFQYYEKEERGRGNFPDRFSARQFPNYSSELNVNALLLGDSALYLCASSFDRRHYEQYFGPGTRLTVT.

This clone was detected only once. V usage is TRBV28 and J usage is TRBJ1-1; D possibly corresponds to TRBD1 (6 bases). The CDR3 totals 11 residues. Looked up from germline, CDR1 is MDHEN and CDR2 is SYDVKM. The V end lost 8 bases, the J end lost 4 bases, and 8 bases lay between the germline ends. Here the CDR3 reads CASRGLTEAFF. The CDR3 region has the DNA TGTGCCAGCCGGGGGCTCACTGAAGCTTTCTTT.

The chain joins TRBV9 to TRBJ1-4; the D is unclear. Germline V gene sequence: CDR1 SGDLS, CDR2 YYNGEE. V lost 3 bases to trimming and J lost 0 bases, with 12 bases between them. CDR3 size: 16 residues. This CDR3 is CASSEGYLPTNEKLFF. CDR3 coding DNA: TGTGCCAGCAGCGAAGGATATCTACCAACTAATGAAAAACTGTTTTTT.

The rearrangement joins TRBV5-1 to TRBJ2-5; TRBD2 aligns across 9 bases. The CDR3 loop spans 18 amino acids. The ends lost 4 bases at V and 1 base at J; junction bases unmatched: 14. CDR1 is SGHRS and CDR2 is YFSETQ in the germline V gene. The DNA of the CDR3 is TGCGCCAGCAGCGTAGGCCCCGGGGGCGGGGGGGCCCAAGAGACCCAGTACTTC. This gives the protein CASSVGPGGGGAQETQYF.

The gene calls are TRBV4-1 and TRBJ2-7; 10 positions agree with TRBD2. The V gene end was trimmed by 4 bases and the J gene end by 0 bases; junction bases not matched to a gene: 12. This CDR3 region has 18 residues. Germline CDR1 is MGHRA and CDR2 is YSYEKL. The CDR3 spells CASSPRGSGGVTSYEQYF. The CDR3 DNA reads as TGCGCCAGCAGCCCTAGGGGAAGCGGGGGGGTTACCTCCTACGAGCAGTACTTC.

The V gene is TRBV5-8, the J gene TRBJ2-7; TRBD1 aligns across 8 bases. The CDR3 has 14 amino acids. V gave up 2 bases and J gave up 6 bases; unmatched junction bases: 7. The germline V gene encodes CDR1 SGHTS and CDR2 YDEGEE. The CDR3 region is CASSFGQGLGEQYF. CDR3 DNA sequence: TGTGCCAGCAGCTTTGGACAGGGTTTGGGCGAGCAGTACTTC.

The chain couples TRBV6-5 to TRBJ1-1, with TRBD1 identical over 9 bases. After removal of 2 bases from V and 7 bases from J, the junction contained 8 bases not matched to a gene. The CDR3 runs 15 residues. The germline V gene encodes CDR1 MNHEY and CDR2 SVGAGI. CDR3 loop: CASSYPGTGKFEAFF. The CDR3 nucleotides are TGTGCCAGCAGTTACCCCGGGACAGGGAAGTTTGAAGCTTTCTTT.

The V call is TRBV5-1, the J call TRBJ1-1; no clear D gene. This CDR3 is built from 13 residues. Per the germline V gene, CDR1 is SGHRS and CDR2 is YFSETQ. V was clipped by 0 bases and J by 0 bases, with 3 bases between them. The CDR3 DNA reads TGCGCCAGCAGCTTGGCGGTGAACACTGAAGCTTTCTTT. Encoded protein: CASSLAVNTEAFF.

The V gene is TRBV4-2, the J gene TRBJ1-4; D is ambiguous. CDR3 length: 15 amino acids. V dropped 4 bases and J dropped 5 bases, with 14 bases sitting between them. The germline V gene encodes CDR1 LGHNA and CDR2 YNFKEQ. The CDR3 protein is CASSPGVGPNEKLFF. Written as DNA, the CDR3 is TGTGCCAGCAGCCCGGGAGTCGGACCGAATGAAAAACTGTTTTTT.

This rearrangement joins TRBV2 to TRBJ2-7; D remains ambiguous. Germline assignment: CDR1 SNHLY and CDR2 FYNNEI. This CDR3 is built from 15 residues. V lost 3 bases and J lost 1, with 13 bases in between. DNA of the CDR3: TGTGCCAGCAGTGAGCAGGCCCCGATTTCCTACGAGCAGTACTTC. It specifies CASSEQAPISYEQYF.

The V gene is TRBV4-1, the J gene TRBJ1-4; D is unclear. Trimming shortened V by 1 base and J by 4 bases, and 1 base separated the two germline ends. The CDR3 has 12 residues. Germline V gene sequence: CDR1 MGHRA, CDR2 YSYEKL. CDR3 in amino acids: CASSQGNEKLFF. For the CDR3, the DNA is TGCGCCAGCAGCCAAGGTAATGAAAAACTGTTTTTT.